A single sample is the source of the 2 T cell receptor beta chains below, sequenced in a study of regulatory T cells in long-lasting Graves disease. Through Arm-PCR of CDR3 regions and iRepertoire HTBI primers, TCR beta libraries were built. Via MiXCR, TCRdb re-called the multiplex PCR reads, giving one row per CDR3 protein. Of 400,000 to 550,000 distinct CDR3 sequences in the sample, approximately 16% were seen once. The sample's time point: newly diagnosed GD, antithyroid drugs for less than 3 months. From PBMCs, RNA was extracted and then used to make the TCR library. These same data were also listed under a study on T cells in Graves' hyperthyroidism and ophthalmopathy.

The material was peripheral blood mononuclear cells (PBMCs), obtained at new diagnosis, from a patient treated with antithyroid drugs. The receptors here all came from a woman in her late teens or twenties with Graves disease.

This clonotype was counted many times. DNA for the CDR3: TGTGCCAGCAGCAGACAGGGTGGCGAGCAGTACTTC. As protein: CASSRQGGEQYF. J is TRBJ2-7 and V is TRBV27, with 7 bases matching TRBD1. The CDR3 covers 12 residues. Per the germline V gene, CDR1 is MNHEY and CDR2 is SMNVEV (reference sequence). After removal of 6 bases from V and 6 bases from J, the junction contained 5 bases not matched to a gene.

In this sample, this clonotype turned up many times. This sequence joins TRBV7-3 and TRBJ2-3; D ambiguous. The CDR3 covers 14 residues. The V end lost 0 bases, the J end lost 2 bases, and 6 bases lay between the germline ends. CDR1 and CDR2 (germline): SGHTA, FQGTGA. CDR3 DNA: TGTGCCAGCAGCTTAACCAGAAACACAGATACGCAGTATTTT. Amino acids: CASSLTRNTDTQYF.